These 13 T cell receptor beta chains originate from one sample sequenced in a study of cytotoxic CD8 clonotypes in ibrutinib-treated CLL. Here immunoSEQ multiplex PCR was the method, and the copy in TCRdb shows in-frame clones only, minus some. The table has over 200,000 clones, roughly 77% seen once; the top ten hold 5.9%. Specimen: PBMCs, collected after 12 months of ibrutinib treatment. The receptors were sampled from a human donor with chronic lymphocytic leukemia.

There are a few counts of this clone. The chain has TRBV6-6 and TRBJ2-7, with 7 bases identical to TRBD1. V shed 7 bases, J shed 6 bases, and the junction held 9 bases outside the gene matches. This CDR3 region has 13 residues. Per the germline V gene, CDR1 is MNHNY and CDR2 is SVGAGI (reference sequence). CDR3 bases: TGTGCCAGCATGAGGGAGACAGGGCCCGAGCAGTACTTC. It specifies CASMRETGPEQYF.

This chain joins TRBV10-1 and TRBJ1-2; a possible D gene is TRBD1 (5 bases). This CDR3 region has 13 residues. V was trimmed by 2 bases and J by 2 bases, leaving 6 bases between them. Germline V gene sequence: CDR1 WNHNN, CDR2 SYGVQD (reference sequence). The CDR3 bases are TGCGCCAGCAGTGAGGGGGGGAACTATGGCTACACCTTC. Its protein is CASSEGGNYGYTF.

The V and J genes are TRBV28 and TRBJ2-7; 9 nucleotides match TRBD1. Germline trimming cut 6 bases from V and 1 base from J; bases unmatched to any gene: 4. From germline, CDR1 is MDHEN and CDR2 SYDVKM. The CDR3 covers 14 residues. The CDR3 loop is CASRKQGASYEQYF. DNA of the CDR3: TGTGCCAGCAGGAAACAGGGGGCATCCTACGAGCAGTACTTC.

The rearrangement uses TRBV7-6 and TRBJ2-2; 9 bases agree with TRBD2. J gave up 4 bases and V 0 bases, and 3 bases lay outside the gene matches. The V gene's germline CDR1 is SGHVS and CDR2 FNYEAQ. CDR3 length: 16 amino acids. DNA of the CDR3: TGTGCCAGCAGCTTAGCGGTGACTAGCGGCACCGGGGAGCTGTTTTTT. Protein: CASSLAVTSGTGELFF.

The chain couples TRBV29-1 to TRBJ1-1, with TRBD1 matching 10 bases. J lost 3 bases, V lost 5 bases, and 12 bases had no gene match. Germline values: CDR1 SQVTM, CDR2 ANQGSEA. This CDR3 is built from 16 residues. The CDR3: CSVRPGTGVGDTEAFF. CDR3 in DNA: TGCAGCGTTCGGCCCGGGACAGGGGTGGGGGACACTGAAGCTTTCTTT.

The genes are TRBV19 and TRBJ2-2, with TRBD2 as a possible D gene (6 bases). Trimming stripped 3 bases from V and 6 bases from J, with 11 bases between. Per germline, CDR1 LNHDA and CDR2 SQIVND (reference sequence). The CDR3 has 14 residues. CDR3 sequence reads: CASSIRGSAGELFF. The CDR3, as DNA: TGTGCCAGTAGTATTCGGGGGTCCGCCGGGGAGCTGTTTTTT.

This sequence joins TRBV2 and TRBJ2-2, with 11 bases matching TRBD2. The V gene end was trimmed by 6 bases and the J gene end by 4 bases; junction bases not matched to a gene: 7. Germline V gene lookup returns CDR1 SNHLY and CDR2 FYNNEI. The CDR3 has 16 amino acids. CDR3: CASSDVTSGGTGELFF. The CDR3 nucleotides read TGTGCCAGCAGCGACGTAACTAGCGGGGGCACCGGGGAGCTGTTTTTT.

J is TRBJ2-1 and V is TRBV5-1, with D perhaps matching TRBD1 (6 bases). This CDR3 has 16 amino acids. V was clipped by 2 bases and J by 4 bases, with 16 bases between them. Germline loops: CDR1 SGHRS, CDR2 YFSETQ. The CDR3: CASSFIPGDLYNEQFF. CDR3 nucleotide sequence: TGCGCCAGCAGCTTTATACCAGGGGATCTGTACAATGAGCAGTTCTTC.

This clone has more than one count but fewer than ten. Other DNA sequences of this sample code for an identical CDR3. This chain uses TRBV7-6 with TRBJ2-5, with D possibly matching TRBD2 (6 bases). The CDR3 length is 16 residues. V was cut by 5 bases and J by 2 bases, with 18 bases left in between. The germline CDR1 and CDR2 sequences are SGHVS and FNYEAQ. The CDR3 spells CASSLEGGGTQETQYF. CDR3 sequence (DNA): TGTGCCAGCAGCCTAGAGGGTGGGGGGACTCAAGAGACCCAGTACTTC.

The chain combines TRBV15 with TRBJ2-3; no clear D gene. Trimming left V 4 bases short and J 2 bases short, with 4 bases between. The CDR3 covers 12 residues. Per germline, CDR1 LNHNV and CDR2 YYDKDF (reference sequence). The CDR3 DNA sequence: TGTGCCACCAGCAAAGACACAGATACGCAGTATTTT. The encoded protein is CATSKDTDTQYF. The variable domain in full, with the rest retrieved from reference TRBV15 and TRBJ2-3, is DAMVIQNPRYQVTQFGKPVTLSCSQTLNHNVMYWYQQKSSQAPKLLFHYYDKDFNNEADTPDNFQSRRPNTSFCFLDIRSPGLGDTAMYLCATSKDTDTQYFGPGTRLTVL.

The gene calls are TRBV30 and TRBJ1-5, with D maybe TRBD1 (5 bases). The CDR3 is 13 amino acids. Deletions cut 7 bases from V and 6 bases from J, with 16 bases between. Germline V gives CDR1 GTSNPN, CDR2 SVGIG (reference sequence). The CDR3 sequence is CALDRGGTQPQHF. Here the CDR3 DNA reads TGTGCCTTGGATAGGGGTGGGACTCAGCCCCAGCATTTT.

The rearrangement joins TRBV27 to TRBJ2-7, with 8 bases lining up with TRBD2. There are 17 residues in the CDR3. Per germline, CDR1 MNHEY and CDR2 SMNVEV (reference sequence). V dropped 5 bases and J dropped 6; count of bases not matched to a gene: 18. CDR3 region: CASSTLIRGGRGSEQYF. The DNA for the CDR3 is TGTGCCAGCAGTACTTTAATCCGGGGGGGACGGGGTAGCGAGCAGTACTTC.

This chain joins TRBV19 and TRBJ2-3; 8 bases fit TRBD2. Trimming at V came to 4 bases and at J to 1 base, leaving 4 bases not matched to a gene. In germline, CDR1 is LNHDA, CDR2 SQIVND (reference sequence). There are 15 residues in the CDR3. The CDR3 bases are TGTGCCAGTAGTAAAGAGACTAGCGGCACAGATACGCAGTATTTT. Residues: CASSKETSGTDTQYF.